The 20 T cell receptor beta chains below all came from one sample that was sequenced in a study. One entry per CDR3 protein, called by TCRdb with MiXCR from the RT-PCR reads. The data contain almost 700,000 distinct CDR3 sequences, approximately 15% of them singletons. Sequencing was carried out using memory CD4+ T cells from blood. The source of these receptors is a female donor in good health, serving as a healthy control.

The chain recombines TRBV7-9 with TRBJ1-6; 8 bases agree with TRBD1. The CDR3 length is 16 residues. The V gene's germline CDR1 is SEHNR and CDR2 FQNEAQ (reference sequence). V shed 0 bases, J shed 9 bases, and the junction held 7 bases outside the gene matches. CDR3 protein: CASSLAAGGAGSPLHF. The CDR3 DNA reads TGTGCCAGCAGCTTAGCGGCAGGGGGCGCGGGTTCACCCCTCCACTTT.

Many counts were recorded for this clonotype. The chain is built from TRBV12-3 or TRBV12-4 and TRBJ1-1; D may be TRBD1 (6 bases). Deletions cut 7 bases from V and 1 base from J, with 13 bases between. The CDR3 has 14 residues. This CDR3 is CASTPDRRNTEAFF. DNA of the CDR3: TGTGCCAGCACCCCTGACAGGCGGAACACTGAAGCTTTCTTT.

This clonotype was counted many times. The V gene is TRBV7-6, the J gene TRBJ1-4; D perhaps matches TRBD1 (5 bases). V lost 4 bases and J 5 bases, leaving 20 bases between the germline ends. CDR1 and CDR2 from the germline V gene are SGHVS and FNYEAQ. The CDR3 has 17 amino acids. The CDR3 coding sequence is TGTGCCAGCAGCTCCGACCCCTCCGGGGGTTTGAATGAAAAACTGTTTTTT. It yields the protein CASSSDPSGGLNEKLFF.

The DNA for the CDR3 is TGTGCCAGCAACAGGGTTAATAATTCACCCCTCCACTTT. It is translated as CASNRVNNSPLHF. The chain carries TRBV6-1 and TRBJ1-6; tentative D call: TRBD1 (6 bases). V dropped 7 bases and J dropped 5 bases, with 9 bases sitting between them. Germline CDR1 is MNHNS and CDR2 is SASEGT. CDR3 length: 13 residues.

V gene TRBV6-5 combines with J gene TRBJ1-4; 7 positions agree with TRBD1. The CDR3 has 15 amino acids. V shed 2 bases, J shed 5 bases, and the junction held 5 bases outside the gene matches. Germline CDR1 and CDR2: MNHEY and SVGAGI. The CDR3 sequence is CASSYQTGSNEKLFF. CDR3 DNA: TGTGCCAGCAGTTACCAGACAGGGTCAAATGAAAAACTGTTTTTT.

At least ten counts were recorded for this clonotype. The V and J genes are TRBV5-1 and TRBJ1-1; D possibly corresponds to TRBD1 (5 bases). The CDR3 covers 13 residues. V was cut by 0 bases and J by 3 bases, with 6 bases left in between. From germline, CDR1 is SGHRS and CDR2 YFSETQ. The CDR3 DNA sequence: TGCGCCAGCAGCTTGGTAGGGGACACTGAAGCTTTCTTT. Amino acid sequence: CASSLVGDTEAFF.

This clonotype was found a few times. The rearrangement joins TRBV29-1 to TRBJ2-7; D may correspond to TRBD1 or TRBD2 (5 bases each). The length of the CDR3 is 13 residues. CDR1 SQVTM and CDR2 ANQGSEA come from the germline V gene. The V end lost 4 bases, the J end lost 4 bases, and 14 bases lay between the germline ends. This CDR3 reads CSVGDGPGYEQYF. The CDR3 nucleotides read TGCAGCGTTGGGGACGGTCCTGGGTACGAGCAGTACTTC.

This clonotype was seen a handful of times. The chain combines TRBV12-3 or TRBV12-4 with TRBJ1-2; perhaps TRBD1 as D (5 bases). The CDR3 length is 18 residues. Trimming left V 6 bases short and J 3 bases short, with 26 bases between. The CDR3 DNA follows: TGTGCCAGCAGGGGGGGGGGAGGTTCTCGGATGGCCGACTATGGCTACACCTTC. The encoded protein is CASRGGGGSRMADYGYTF.

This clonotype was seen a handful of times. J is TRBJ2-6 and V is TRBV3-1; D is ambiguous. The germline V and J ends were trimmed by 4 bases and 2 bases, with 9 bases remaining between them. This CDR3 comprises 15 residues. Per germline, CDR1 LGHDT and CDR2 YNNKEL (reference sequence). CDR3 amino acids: CASSRPWAGANVLTF. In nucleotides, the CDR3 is TGTGCCAGCAGCCGCCCCTGGGCTGGGGCCAACGTCCTGACTTTC.

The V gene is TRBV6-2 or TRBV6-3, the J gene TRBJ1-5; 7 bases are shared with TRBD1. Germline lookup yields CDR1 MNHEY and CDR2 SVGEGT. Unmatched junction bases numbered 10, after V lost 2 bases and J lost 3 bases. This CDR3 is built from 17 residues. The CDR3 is CASSYAMDRPNNQPQHF. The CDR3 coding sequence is TGTGCCAGCAGTTACGCCATGGACAGGCCAAACAATCAGCCCCAGCATTTT.

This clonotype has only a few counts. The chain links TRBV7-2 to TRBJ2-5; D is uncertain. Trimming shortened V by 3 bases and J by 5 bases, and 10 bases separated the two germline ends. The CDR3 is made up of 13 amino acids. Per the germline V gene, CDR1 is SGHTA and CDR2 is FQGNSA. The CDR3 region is CASSFGSWETQYF. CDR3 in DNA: TGTGCCAGCAGCTTTGGATCGTGGGAGACCCAGTACTTC.

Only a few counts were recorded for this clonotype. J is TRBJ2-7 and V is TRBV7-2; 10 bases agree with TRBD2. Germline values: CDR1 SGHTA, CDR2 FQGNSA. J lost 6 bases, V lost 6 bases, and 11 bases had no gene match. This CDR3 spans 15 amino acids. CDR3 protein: CASSILAGDLGEQYF. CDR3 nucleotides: TGTGCCAGCAGTATTCTAGCGGGAGATTTGGGCGAGCAGTACTTC.

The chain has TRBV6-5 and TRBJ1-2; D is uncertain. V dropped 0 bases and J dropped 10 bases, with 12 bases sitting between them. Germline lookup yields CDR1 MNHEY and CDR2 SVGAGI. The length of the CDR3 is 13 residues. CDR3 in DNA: TGTGCCAGCAGTTACTCATCACAGACTGACTACACCTTC. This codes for CASSYSSQTDYTF.

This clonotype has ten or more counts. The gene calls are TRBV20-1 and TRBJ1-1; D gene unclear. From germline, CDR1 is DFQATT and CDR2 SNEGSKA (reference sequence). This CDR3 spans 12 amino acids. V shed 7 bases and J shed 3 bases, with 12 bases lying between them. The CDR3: CSVVVGDTEAFF. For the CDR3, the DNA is TGCAGTGTTGTCGTCGGGGACACTGAAGCTTTCTTT.

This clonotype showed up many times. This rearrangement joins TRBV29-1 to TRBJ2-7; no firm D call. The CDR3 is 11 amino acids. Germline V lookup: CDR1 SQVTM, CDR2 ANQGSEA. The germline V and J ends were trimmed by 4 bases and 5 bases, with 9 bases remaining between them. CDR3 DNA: TGCAGCGTTGCCCCCCCGGACGAGCAGTACTTC. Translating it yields CSVAPPDEQYF.

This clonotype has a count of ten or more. In DNA, the CDR3 is TGCGCCAGCAGCCGCCGGGACAAATACACAGATACGCAGTATTTT. Translation gives CASSRRDKYTDTQYF. The chain uses TRBV4-3 and TRBJ2-3, with D tentatively TRBD1 (6 bases). The ends were cut back, 4 bases at V and 2 bases at J, with 13 bases in the middle. The CDR3 extends over 15 amino acids. CDR1 is LGHNA, CDR2 YSLEER, per germline.

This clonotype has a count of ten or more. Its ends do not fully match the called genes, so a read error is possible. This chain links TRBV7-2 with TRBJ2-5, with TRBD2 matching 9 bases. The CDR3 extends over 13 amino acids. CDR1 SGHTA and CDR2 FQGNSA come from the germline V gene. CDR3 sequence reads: CASSLAGTETQYF. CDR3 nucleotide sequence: TGTGCCAGCAGCCTAGCGGGAACGGAGACCCAGTACTTC.

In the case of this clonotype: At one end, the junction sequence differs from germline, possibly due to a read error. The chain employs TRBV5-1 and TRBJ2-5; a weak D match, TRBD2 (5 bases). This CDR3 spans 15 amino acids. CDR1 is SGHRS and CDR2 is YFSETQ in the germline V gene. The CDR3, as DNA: TGCGCCACCAGCTTAGAGGGCGCAGTAGGAGAGACCCAGTACTTC. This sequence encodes CATSLEGAVGETQYF. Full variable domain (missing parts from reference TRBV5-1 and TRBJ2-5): KAGVTQTPRYLIKTRGQQVTLSCSPISGHRSVSWYQQTPGQGLQFLFEYFSETQRNKGNFPGRFSGRQFSNSRSEMNVSTLELGDSALYLCATSLEGAVGETQYFGPGTRLLVL.

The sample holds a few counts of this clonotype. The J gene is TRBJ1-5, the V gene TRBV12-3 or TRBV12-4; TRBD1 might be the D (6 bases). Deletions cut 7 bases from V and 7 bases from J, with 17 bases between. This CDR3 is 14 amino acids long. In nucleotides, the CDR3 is TGTGCCAGCAACTCCGGGGGGGGCGGACAGCCCCAGCATTTT. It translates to CASNSGGGGQPQHF.

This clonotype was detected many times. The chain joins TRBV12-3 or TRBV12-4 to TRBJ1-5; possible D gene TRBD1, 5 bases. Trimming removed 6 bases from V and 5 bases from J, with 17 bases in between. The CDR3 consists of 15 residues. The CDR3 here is CASSLTVPRDQPQHF. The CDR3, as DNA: TGTGCCAGCAGCCTGACAGTACCGAGGGATCAGCCCCAGCATTTT.